Shown below are 20 T cell receptor beta chains from a single sample sequenced in a study of cytomegalovirus exposure and HLA in healthy donors. PCR amplification relied on 60 Vbeta primers (plus 13 Jbeta primers). The table came from immunoSEQ multiplex PCR; TCRdb's copy has only in-frame clones and leaves some out. The sample records 30,000 to 40,000 clones, around 70% being singletons. Sequenced material: PBMCs. These receptors were collected from a man aged 35-49 years in good health and CMV-seropositive.

This clone was observed a few times. V and J are TRBV14 and TRBJ1-1; D is uncertain. Germline CDR1 is SGHDN and CDR2 is FVKESK. Trimming removed 1 base from V and 10 bases from J, with 10 bases in between. The CDR3 runs to 12 residues. CDR3 DNA: TGTGCCAGCAGCCAAGCGGCCAGGCGAGCTTTCTTT. Residues: CASSQAARRAFF.

This clone was seen more than once but under ten times. The chain combines TRBV4-2 with TRBJ2-5; D ambiguous. V shed 0 bases and J shed 11 bases, with 16 bases lying between them. CDR1 and CDR2 (germline): LGHNA, YNFKEQ. The CDR3 is 14 amino acids. In DNA, the CDR3 is TGTGCCAGCAGCCAAGATCCTTCCCTGCCTGAGCAGTACTTC. Translated, it gives CASSQDPSLPEQYF.

CDR3 sequence reads: CASSNTGTGGQPQHF. The CDR3 nucleotides are TGTGCCAGCAGCAACACCGGGACAGGGGGACAGCCCCAGCATTTT. The chain uses TRBV28 and TRBJ1-5; TRBD1 matches at 11 bases. V gave up 6 bases and J gave up 7 bases; unmatched junction bases: 8. Germline lookup yields CDR1 MDHEN and CDR2 SYDVKM. The CDR3 is 15 residues long.

The CDR3 DNA follows: TGTGCCATCAGTGAGTATGGGTCCCGAGACAGGGAAGCTTTCTTT. Translation gives CAISEYGSRDREAFF. V is TRBV10-3 and J is TRBJ1-1; a weak D match, TRBD1 (6 bases). Germline values: CDR1 ENHRY, CDR2 SYGVKD. The CDR3 runs to 15 residues. V was trimmed by 1 base and J by 8 bases, leaving 17 bases between them.

The chain combines TRBV2 with TRBJ1-1; D possibly corresponds to TRBD1 (5 bases). Trimming took 7 bases from V and 4 from J, leaving 16 bases between them. Looked up from germline, CDR1 is SNHLY and CDR2 is FYNNEI. The CDR3 has 14 residues. In nucleotides, the CDR3 is TGTGCCAGCATTCTATCCCGCGGGGCCACTGAAGCTTTCTTT. Protein: CASILSRGATEAFF.

The rearrangement uses TRBV10-3 and TRBJ2-5; the D gene is possibly TRBD1 (5 bases). The germline V and J ends were trimmed by 10 bases and 5 bases, with 17 bases remaining between them. CDR1 is ENHRY and CDR2 is SYGVKD in the germline V gene. CDR3 length: 13 amino acids. The DNA for the CDR3 is TGTGCCACAGGGCCAGCGAGGAGTGAGACCCAGTACTTC. Amino acid sequence: CATGPARSETQYF.

This rearrangement joins TRBV5-1 to TRBJ1-1, with D maybe TRBD1 (5 bases). Germline V CDR1 and CDR2: SGHRS, YFSETQ. The CDR3 covers 14 residues. Trimming removed 1 base from V and 7 bases from J, with 14 bases in between. The CDR3, as DNA: TGCGCCAGCAGCTTGATCGGGGGGGACGTTGAAGCTTTCTTT. Amino acid sequence: CASSLIGGDVEAFF.

The table lists this clone with a count of one. This rearrangement joins TRBV7-2 to TRBJ2-3; D possibly corresponds to TRBD1 (5 bases). The CDR3 runs 16 residues. Trimming pared 3 bases from V and 2 bases from J, leaving 15 bases between. Germline-derived CDR1 and CDR2 are SGHTA and FQGNSA. CDR3 sequence: CASSLAVGATTDTQYF. As DNA, the CDR3 is TGTGCCAGCAGCTTGGCAGTAGGGGCTACCACAGATACGCAGTATTTT.

This clone was observed a handful of times. The J gene is TRBJ2-1, the V gene TRBV5-6; 11 bases are a match to TRBD2. Germline CDR1 SGHDT, CDR2 YYEEEE. This CDR3 comprises 19 residues. With V trimmed by 6 bases and J by 3 bases, 17 bases remained unmatched. CDR3 nucleotides: TGTGCCAGCATCCACCGGGCAAATTTACTAGCGGGGGACTACAATGAGCAGTTCTTC. It translates to CASIHRANLLAGDYNEQFF.

This chain uses TRBV6-1 with TRBJ2-2; D is ambiguous. V lost 2 bases and J lost 7, with 8 bases in between. The V gene's germline CDR1 is MNHNS and CDR2 SASEGT. The CDR3 length is 13 residues. The CDR3 DNA reads as TGTGCCAGCAGTGAACTTAGAAGCGGGGAGCTGTTTTTT. Residues: CASSELRSGELFF.

Only a few counts were recorded for this clone. This rearrangement joins TRBV28 to TRBJ2-5; 9 bases are a match to TRBD2. The V segment lost 2 bases and the J segment 4 bases; nucleotides outside the gene matches: 5. The length of the CDR3 is 15 residues. The germline CDR1 and CDR2 sequences are MDHEN and SYDVKM. This CDR3 is CASSLRGGGGETQYF. As DNA, the CDR3 is TGTGCCAGCAGTTTACGGGGCGGGGGGGGAGAGACCCAGTACTTC.

The chain carries TRBV6-1 and TRBJ2-7, with a possible D match to TRBD2 (5 bases). Germline CDR1 and CDR2: MNHNS and SASEGT. With 10 bases removed from V and 0 bases from J, the gap between germline ends came to 19 bases. The CDR3 covers 15 residues. Here the CDR3 DNA reads TGTGCCACCTTGGAACGGGGTGGCCCCTCCTACGAGCAGTACTTC. It encodes CATLERGGPSYEQYF.

This clone was seen once. CDR3: CATSRSGSRNEQFF. For the CDR3, the DNA is TGTGCCACCAGCAGATCGGGGAGTCGGAATGAGCAGTTCTTC. The genes are TRBV15 and TRBJ2-1, with a tentative D call TRBD2 (5 bases). This CDR3 has 14 amino acids. V was trimmed by 2 bases and J by 7 bases, leaving 12 bases between them. Germline CDR1 LNHNV, CDR2 YYDKDF (reference sequence).

The chain carries TRBV19 and TRBJ2-4, with D tentatively TRBD2 (5 bases). The germline V gene encodes CDR1 LNHDA and CDR2 SQIVND (reference sequence). Deletions cut 3 bases from V and 2 bases from J, with 14 bases between. This CDR3 has 16 amino acids. The CDR3, as DNA: TGTGCCAGTAGTATCTGGGCAGGAGGTTCCAAAAACATTCAGTACTTC. Translated, it gives CASSIWAGGSKNIQYF. Filled out from reference TRBV19 and TRBJ2-4, the complete variable domain reads DGGITQSPKYLFRKEGQNVTLSCEQNLNHDAMYWYRQDPGQGLRLIYYSQIVNDFQKGDIAEGYSVSREKKESFPLTVTSAQKNPTAFYLCASSIWAGGSKNIQYFGAGTRLSVL.

The chain employs TRBV2 and TRBJ1-1; D possibly corresponds to TRBD1 (6 bases). Germline CDR1 reads SNHLY; CDR2 reads FYNNEI. V lost 6 bases, J lost 0 bases, and 8 bases lay in between. There are 13 residues in the CDR3. The CDR3 region is CASRGALNTEAFF. The CDR3, as DNA: TGTGCCAGCAGGGGGGCGCTGAACACTGAAGCTTTCTTT.

The chain joins TRBV12-2 to TRBJ2-5; the table's D call, TRBD1, has no DNA check behind it. TRBV12-2 is noted as a pseudogene. The CDR3 covers 16 residues. The CDR3: CASRLEDRTAWETQYF. The DNA of the CDR3 is TGTGCAAGTCGCTTAGAGGACAGGACAGCTTGGGAGACCCAGTACTTC.

The CDR3 DNA sequence: TGTGCCAGCAGTTACTCGACAGGGGCAGTAACAGATACGCAGTATTTT. It specifies CASSYSTGAVTDTQYF. The chain couples TRBV6-5 to TRBJ2-3; 8 bases align to TRBD1. The CDR3 is 16 residues long. Trimming took 0 bases from V and 3 from J; bases not matched to a gene: 5. Germline assignment: CDR1 MNHEY and CDR2 SVGAGI.

The V gene is TRBV29-1, the J gene TRBJ1-1, with 10 nucleotides matching TRBD1. V was clipped by 4 bases and J by 4 bases; unmatched bases: 6. Germline CDR1 reads SQVTM; CDR2 reads ANQGSEA. The CDR3 contains 14 residues. In DNA form, the CDR3 reads TGCAGCGTTGGGACAGGGGGGGCGGTCACTGAAGCTTTCTTT. Encoded protein: CSVGTGGAVTEAFF.

This sequence joins TRBV19 and TRBJ1-5; tentative D call: TRBD1 (5 bases). Trimming took 5 bases from V and 6 from J, leaving 17 bases between them. CDR1 is LNHDA, CDR2 SQIVND, per germline (reference sequence). This CDR3 contains 15 residues. The CDR3 bases are TGTGCCAGTAGTGCGGGGATTGAGAGGGGTCAGCCCCAGCATTTT. It yields the protein CASSAGIERGQPQHF.

The genes are TRBV7-2 and TRBJ2-1, with D uncertain. The CDR3 contains 9 residues. Trimming shortened V by 7 bases and J by 7 bases, and 2 bases separated the two germline ends. CDR1 SGHTA and CDR2 FQGNSA come from the germline V gene. CDR3 protein: CASINEQFF. Here the CDR3 DNA reads TGTGCCAGCATAAATGAGCAGTTCTTC.